Following are 14 T cell receptor beta chains from one sample sequenced in a study of T-cell memory formation after mild COVID-19. TCRdb analysed the 5' RACE reads with MiXCR anew, one entry per CDR3 protein. Of about 29,000 distinct CDR3 sequences in the sample, more than 10% are singletons; the top ten hold 13% to 15%. Sequencing input: PBMCs or a T cell subset sorted from them (not recorded which). The receptors come from an adult woman who had mild COVID-19 (a few samples of this study predate the infection). Cell type and time point are not known.

This clonotype is medium-sized. The gene calls are TRBV6-2 or TRBV6-3 and TRBJ2-7, with D possibly matching TRBD1 (6 bases). V shed 5 bases and J shed 1 base, with 12 bases lying between them. The germline CDR1 and CDR2 sequences are MNHEY and SVGEGT. CDR3 length: 14 amino acids. The DNA for the CDR3 is TGTGCCAGCAGTCTGCCGGACAGTTCCTACGAGCAGTACTTC. Translation: CASSLPDSSYEQYF.

There are many counts of this clonotype. This sequence joins TRBV7-9 and TRBJ1-1, with 7 bases lining up with TRBD1. Germline CDR1 SEHNR, CDR2 FQNEAQ (reference sequence). With V trimmed by 5 bases and J by 0 bases, 3 bases remained unmatched. The CDR3 covers 14 residues. The CDR3 is CASSTGQLNTEAFF. CDR3 DNA: TGTGCCAGCAGCACGGGACAGTTGAACACTGAAGCTTTCTTT.

V usage is TRBV7-9 and J usage is TRBJ2-5; 8 nucleotides line up with TRBD2. V gave up 5 bases and J gave up 1 base; unmatched junction bases: 6. Germline V gives CDR1 SEHNR, CDR2 FQNEAQ (reference sequence). The length of the CDR3 is 15 residues. The CDR3 region has the DNA TGTGCCAGCAGCCAACGGGCGGGGGGCCAAGAGACCCAGTACTTC. Its translation: CASSQRAGGQETQYF.

The CDR3 spells CASSYGSSYEQYF. CDR3 DNA sequence: TGTGCCAGCAGCTACGGGAGCTCCTACGAGCAGTACTTC. The chain employs TRBV12-3 or TRBV12-4 and TRBJ2-7; weak D call: TRBD2 (6 bases). The V gene lost 6 bases and the J gene lost 0 bases, with 9 bases spanning the gap. The CDR3 loop spans 13 amino acids.

This clonotype occurred many times. The V gene is TRBV5-1, the J gene TRBJ2-7; 7 bases align to TRBD2. The junction had 9 bases not matched to a gene; V was cut back by 5 bases and J by 7 bases. In germline, CDR1 is SGHRS, CDR2 YFSETQ. The CDR3 runs to 13 residues. The chain's CDR3 is CASSSSGSGEQYF. Here the CDR3 DNA reads TGCGCCAGCAGTTCTAGCGGCTCGGGGGAGCAGTACTTC.

This clonotype was recorded many times. V and J are TRBV3-2 and TRBJ2-4; whether TRBD1, the table's D call, matches the DNA was not checked. TRBV3-2 has pseudogene status. The CDR3 consists of 17 residues. CDR3 amino acids: CASSQDPTELPKNIQYF. The CDR3 coding sequence is TGTGCCAGCAGCCAAGATCCGACAGAGCTCCCCAAAAACATTCAGTACTTC.

This clonotype was picked up many times. The chain combines TRBV12-3 or TRBV12-4 with TRBJ2-6, with D perhaps matching TRBD1 (6 bases). The CDR3 is made up of 16 amino acids. Trimming shortened V by 5 bases and J by 0 bases, and 11 bases separated the two germline ends. CDR3 amino acids: CASSPQGHSGANVLTF. The CDR3 DNA reads TGTGCCAGCAGTCCACAGGGCCACTCTGGGGCCAACGTCCTGACTTTC.

The chain links TRBV5-1 to TRBJ2-7; 9 nucleotides match TRBD2. V shed 0 bases, J shed 3 bases, and the junction held 10 bases outside the gene matches. Germline-derived CDR1 and CDR2 are SGHRS and YFSETQ. This CDR3 has 17 residues. In DNA, the CDR3 is TGCGCCAGCAGCTTGGCCGGAGGGGCGGGAGGGCTCTACGAGCAGTACTTC. Amino acid sequence: CASSLAGGAGGLYEQYF.

This clonotype came up many times. The chain recombines TRBV12-3 or TRBV12-4 with TRBJ2-1; TRBD2 agrees at 11 bases. J lost 5 bases, V lost 6 bases, and 12 bases had no gene match. The CDR3 has 17 residues. CDR3 sequence reads: CASRKYTGTSGDNEQFF. The CDR3 DNA reads as TGTGCCAGCAGAAAATACACCGGGACTAGCGGCGACAATGAGCAGTTCTTC.

This clonotype was found many times. The J gene is TRBJ1-2, the V gene TRBV27; TRBD1 matches at 8 bases. Losses at the gene ends were 7 bases for V and 7 bases for J; bases not matched to a gene: 8. CDR3 size: 13 residues. Germline V gene data show CDR1 as MNHEY and CDR2 as SMNVEV (reference sequence). The CDR3 is CASTPDRARGYTF. The CDR3 DNA sequence: TGTGCCAGCACCCCGGACAGGGCTCGTGGCTACACCTTC.

There are many counts of this clonotype. The rearrangement uses TRBV12-5 and TRBJ1-1, with D perhaps matching TRBD1 (6 bases). V was trimmed by 3 bases and J by 1 base, leaving 27 bases between them. Germline V CDR1 and CDR2: LGHNT, FRNRAP. The CDR3 covers 20 residues. Here the CDR3 DNA reads TGTGCTAGTGGTTTCGCGAATTCCGGGGGGCGTTTTGTAGCGAACACTGAAGCTTTCTTT. It codes for CASGFANSGGRFVANTEAFF. The complete variable domain, with remaining parts taken from reference TRBV12-5 and TRBJ1-1, reads DARVTQTPRHKVTEMGQEVTMRCQPILGHNTVFWYRQTMMQGLELLAYFRNRAPLDDSGMPKDRFSAEMPDATLATLKIQPSEPRDSAVYFCASGFANSGGRFVANTEAFFGQGTRLTVV.

Ten or more counts support this clonotype. The V and J genes are TRBV3-1 and TRBJ2-7; D gene ambiguous. The CDR3 runs 13 residues. CDR1 is LGHDT and CDR2 is YNNKEL in the germline V gene (reference sequence). The V and J ends lost 1 base and 12 bases respectively, with 16 bases between them. The DNA for the CDR3 is TGTGCCAGCAGCCAAGGATCACATAACGGTCTGTACTTC. Amino acid sequence: CASSQGSHNGLYF.

This clonotype came up many times. The J gene is TRBJ2-7, the V gene TRBV6-5, with D possibly matching TRBD2 (5 bases). The CDR3 sequence is 15 residues long. Between the trimmed V and J ends, which lost 0 bases and 7 bases, there was a span of 16 bases. Germline V CDR1 and CDR2: MNHEY, SVGAGI. CDR3: CASSYSIAVSGEQYF. CDR3 nucleotides: TGTGCCAGCAGTTACTCGATTGCCGTTTCGGGGGAGCAGTACTTC.

This clonotype was observed at least ten times. The chain combines TRBV4-2 with TRBJ1-6, with D uncertain. Germline V gene lookup returns CDR1 LGHNA and CDR2 YNFKEQ. V was clipped by 4 bases and J by 9 bases, with 16 bases between them. The CDR3 runs 15 residues. In DNA, the CDR3 is TGTGCCAGCAGCCCCCAAGTCGGCGAGGCTTCACCCCTCCACTTT. It yields the protein CASSPQVGEASPLHF.